Listed below are T cell receptor beta chains from one sample, sequenced in a study of early T cells in non-severe SARS-CoV-2 infection. TCRdb called the 5' RACE reads again in MiXCR, with one record for every CDR3 protein. The sample contains over 35,000 distinct CDR3 sequences, 9.5% to 13% of which appear only once. The material sequenced was whole blood. The source is an adult who was a healthcare worker with PCR-confirmed SARS-CoV-2 infection or an uninfected control (not recorded which). Each CDR3 is given with its conserved first and last residue. D genes are given only for firm matches. Some rows mark clone size as missing; the rest say once, few, many or name a class of expanded clone.

many,TRBV5-1,TRBD2,TRBJ2-1,TGCGCCAGCAGCTCGACCCCACTAGCGGGGGGGCAGAATGAGCAGTTCTTC,CASSSTPLAGGQNEQFF
few,TRBV12-3/TRBV12-4,TRBD2,TRBJ2-1,TGTGCCAGCAGCCATCCGGGACTAGCGGGGGGATTGTTCTTC,CASSHPGLAGGLFF
many,TRBV18,NA,TRBJ2-2,TGTGCCAGCTCACGAGCCGGGAACACCGGGGAGCTGTTTTTT,CASSRAGNTGELFF
many,TRBV11-1,NA,TRBJ2-1,TGTGCCAGCAGCGTGAGCCATGAGCAGTTCTTC,CASSVSHEQFF
once,TRBV3-1,NA,TRBJ2-2,TGTGCCAGCAGCCAAGCCCGCGGCGGGGAGCTGTTTTTT,CASSQARGGELFF
NA,TRBV4-1,NA,TRBJ1-2,TGCGCCAGCAGCCAAGGCCAGACGACAGGTGGATTTCACTATGGCTACACCTTC,CASSQGQTTGGFHYGYTF
many,TRBV29-1,TRBD2,TRBJ2-1,TGCAGCGTCCAGGCGGGCGGGGGGGCCCTTGAGCAGTTCTTC,CSVQAGGGALEQFF
many,TRBV10-3,NA,TRBJ2-3,TGTGCCATCAATTCCAGGGCAGGGAGCACAGATACGCAGTATTTT,CAINSRAGSTDTQYF
NA,TRBV5-1,NA,TRBJ1-5,TGCGCCAGCAGCTTAACCACAGGCAATCAGCCCCAGCATTTT,CASSLTTGNQPQHF
many,TRBV12-3/TRBV12-4,NA,TRBJ1-2,TGTGCCAGCAGTTTGCAGTTACTTTATGGCTACACCTTC,CASSLQLLYGYTF
many,TRBV11-3,NA,TRBJ1-5,TGTGCCAGCAGCTTCCACACTCGATCCCTGGGTAATCAGCCCCAGCATTTT,CASSFHTRSLGNQPQHF
many,TRBV11-2,NA,TRBJ1-1,TGTGCCAGCAGCACGGACGGCACTGAAGCTTTCTTT,CASSTDGTEAFF
medium-sized,TRBV27,TRBD1,TRBJ2-5,TGTGCCAGCAGTTCGGGACAGGCCAAAGAGACCCAGTACTTC,CASSSGQAKETQYF
many,TRBV6-6,NA,TRBJ1-5,TGTGCCAGCAGTTCCGGGACAAGCAATAGCAATCAGCCCCAGCATTTT,CASSSGTSNSNQPQHF
few,TRBV29-1,NA,TRBJ1-1,TGCAGCGTTTATCTGGGGAATGAAGCTTTCTTT,CSVYLGNEAFF
NA,TRBV5-1,NA,TRBJ1-1,TGCGCCAGCAGCTTACGGGGAGGGGTGAACACTGAAGCTTTCTTT,CASSLRGGVNTEAFF
NA,TRBV7-2,TRBD1,TRBJ2-1,TGTGCCAGCAGCCACCGACAGGGTAAGGACAATGAGCAGTTCTTC,CASSHRQGKDNEQFF
many,TRBV6-2/TRBV6-3,NA,TRBJ1-5,TGTGCCAGCAGGGAGACAGGCTTCTATAGCAATCAGCCCCAGCATTTT,CASRETGFYSNQPQHF
many,TRBV7-7,TRBD2,TRBJ2-1,TGTGCTAGCAGCACAAGCTCTAGCGGGAGCAATGAGCAGTTCTTC,CASSTSSSGSNEQFF
NA,TRBV30,NA,TRBJ2-3,TGTGCGTCCCGGCGGGGACCAGATACGCAGTATTTT,CASRRGPDTQYF
few,TRBV29-1,NA,TRBJ1-1,TGCAGCGTAACGGGACACCTGAACACTGAAGCTTTCTTT,CSVTGHLNTEAFF
NA,TRBV12-2,NA,TRBJ2-5,TGTGCAAGTCGCTTGACCGCTAGCGGGTCTGGTGAGACCCAGTACTTC,CASRLTASGSGETQYF
NA,TRBV6-6,NA,TRBJ1-2,TGTGCCAGCAGTCGGGGGGCCGGGTTCGGTGGCTACACCTTC,CASSRGAGFGGYTF
many,TRBV6-5,NA,TRBJ1-3,TGTGCCAGCAGTTACTCTCAGGGAAACACCATATATTTT,CASSYSQGNTIYF